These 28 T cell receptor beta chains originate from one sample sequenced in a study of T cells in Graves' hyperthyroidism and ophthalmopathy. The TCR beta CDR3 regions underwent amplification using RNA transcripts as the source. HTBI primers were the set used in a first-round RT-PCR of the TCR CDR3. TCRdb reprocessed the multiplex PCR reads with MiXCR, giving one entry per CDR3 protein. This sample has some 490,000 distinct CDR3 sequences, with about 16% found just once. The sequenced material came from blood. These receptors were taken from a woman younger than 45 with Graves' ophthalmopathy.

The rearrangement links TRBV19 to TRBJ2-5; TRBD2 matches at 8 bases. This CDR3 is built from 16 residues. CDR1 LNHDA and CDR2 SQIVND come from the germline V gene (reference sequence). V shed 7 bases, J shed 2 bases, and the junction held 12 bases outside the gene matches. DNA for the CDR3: TGTGCCAGTACCATGAGGCTAGCGGGTCGTCAAGAGACCCAGTACTTC. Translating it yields CASTMRLAGRQETQYF.

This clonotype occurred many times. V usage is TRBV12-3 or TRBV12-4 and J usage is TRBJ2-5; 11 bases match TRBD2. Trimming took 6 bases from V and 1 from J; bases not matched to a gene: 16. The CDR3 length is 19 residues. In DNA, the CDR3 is TGTGCCAGCAGCCCACTAGCGGGAGTTTTATCGGGTGGCCAAGAGACCCAGTACTTC. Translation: CASSPLAGVLSGGQETQYF.

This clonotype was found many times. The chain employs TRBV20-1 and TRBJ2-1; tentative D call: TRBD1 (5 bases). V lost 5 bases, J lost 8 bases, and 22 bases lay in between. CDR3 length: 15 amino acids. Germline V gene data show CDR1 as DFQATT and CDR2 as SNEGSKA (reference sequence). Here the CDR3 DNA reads TGCAGTGCTCGCAAGGGGTCGGCCCAGGGCGATGAGCAGTTCTTC. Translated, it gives CSARKGSAQGDEQFF.

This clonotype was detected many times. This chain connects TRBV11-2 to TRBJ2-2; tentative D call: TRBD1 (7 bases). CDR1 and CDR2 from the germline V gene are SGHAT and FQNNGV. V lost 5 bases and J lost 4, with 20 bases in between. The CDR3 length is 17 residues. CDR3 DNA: TGTGCCAGCAGCCTAAATCGCGGGACAGTCAGCACCGGGGAGCTGTTTTTT. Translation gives CASSLNRGTVSTGELFF. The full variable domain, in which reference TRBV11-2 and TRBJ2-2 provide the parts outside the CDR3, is EAGVAQSPRYKIIEKRQSVAFWCNPISGHATLYWYQQILGQGPKLLIQFQNNGVVDDSQLPKDRFSAERLKGVDSTLKIQPAKLEDSAVYLCASSLNRGTVSTGELFFGEGSRLTVL.

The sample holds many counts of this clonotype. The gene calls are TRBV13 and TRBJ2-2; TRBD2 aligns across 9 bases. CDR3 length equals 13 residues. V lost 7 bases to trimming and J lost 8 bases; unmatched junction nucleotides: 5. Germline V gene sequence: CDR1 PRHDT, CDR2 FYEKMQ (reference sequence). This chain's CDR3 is CASTGLAKGELFF. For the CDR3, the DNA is TGTGCCAGCACCGGACTAGCGAAGGGGGAGCTGTTTTTT.

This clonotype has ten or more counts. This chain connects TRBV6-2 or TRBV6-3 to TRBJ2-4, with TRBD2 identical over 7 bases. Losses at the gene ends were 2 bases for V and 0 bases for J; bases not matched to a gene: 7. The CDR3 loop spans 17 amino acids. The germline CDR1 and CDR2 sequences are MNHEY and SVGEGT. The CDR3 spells CASSYPRGGLAKNIQYF. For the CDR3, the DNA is TGTGCCAGCAGTTACCCTCGGGGAGGGTTAGCCAAAAACATTCAGTACTTC.

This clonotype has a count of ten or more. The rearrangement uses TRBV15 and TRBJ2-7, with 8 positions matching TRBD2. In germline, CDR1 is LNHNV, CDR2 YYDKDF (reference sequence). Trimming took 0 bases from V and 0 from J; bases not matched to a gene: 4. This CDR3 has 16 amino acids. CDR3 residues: CATSREKREFSYEQYF. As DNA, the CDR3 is TGTGCCACCAGCAGAGAAAAGCGGGAGTTCTCCTACGAGCAGTACTTC.

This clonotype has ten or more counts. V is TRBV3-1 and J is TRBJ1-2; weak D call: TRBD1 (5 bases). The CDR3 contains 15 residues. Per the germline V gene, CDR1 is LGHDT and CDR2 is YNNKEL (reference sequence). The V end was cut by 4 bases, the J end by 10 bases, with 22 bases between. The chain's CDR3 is CASSLGTAGMGVYTF. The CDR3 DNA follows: TGTGCCAGCAGCCTCGGGACCGCCGGTATGGGAGTCTACACCTTC.

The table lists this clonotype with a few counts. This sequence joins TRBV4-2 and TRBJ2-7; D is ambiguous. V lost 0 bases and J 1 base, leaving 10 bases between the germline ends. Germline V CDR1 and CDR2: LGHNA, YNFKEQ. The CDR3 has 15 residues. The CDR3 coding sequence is TGTGCCAGCAGCCAAGATCCGGGCGGTTCCTACGAGCAGTACTTC. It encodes CASSQDPGGSYEQYF.

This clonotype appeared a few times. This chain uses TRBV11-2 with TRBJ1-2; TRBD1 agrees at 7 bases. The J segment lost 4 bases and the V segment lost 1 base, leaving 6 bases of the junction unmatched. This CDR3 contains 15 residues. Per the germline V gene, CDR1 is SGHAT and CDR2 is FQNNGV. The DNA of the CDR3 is TGTGCCAGCAGCTTAGTTAGAGGGGGCGGCTATGGCTACACCTTC. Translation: CASSLVRGGGYGYTF.

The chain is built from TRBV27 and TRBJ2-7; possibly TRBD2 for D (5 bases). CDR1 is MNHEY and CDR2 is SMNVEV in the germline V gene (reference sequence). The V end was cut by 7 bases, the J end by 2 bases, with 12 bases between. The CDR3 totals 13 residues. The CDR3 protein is CASTGGHTYEQYF. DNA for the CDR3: TGTGCCAGCACCGGAGGTCATACCTACGAGCAGTACTTC.

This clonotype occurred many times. The CDR3 sequence: CASSLRQGLQPQHF. CDR3 coding DNA: TGTGCCAGCAGCCTGAGACAGGGGCTTCAGCCCCAGCATTTT. The V call is TRBV12-3 or TRBV12-4, the J call TRBJ1-5; the match to TRBD1 covers 8 bases. The CDR3 length is 14 residues. Trimming cost V 6 bases and J 6 bases; bases outside gene matches: 7.

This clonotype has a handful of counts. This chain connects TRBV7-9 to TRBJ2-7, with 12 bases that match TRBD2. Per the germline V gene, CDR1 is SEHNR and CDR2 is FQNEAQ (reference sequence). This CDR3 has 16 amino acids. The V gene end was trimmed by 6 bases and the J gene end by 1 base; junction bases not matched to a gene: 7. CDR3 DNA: TGTGCCAGCAGTCCTTCCGGACTAGCGGGATCCTACGAGCAGTACTTC. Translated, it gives CASSPSGLAGSYEQYF.

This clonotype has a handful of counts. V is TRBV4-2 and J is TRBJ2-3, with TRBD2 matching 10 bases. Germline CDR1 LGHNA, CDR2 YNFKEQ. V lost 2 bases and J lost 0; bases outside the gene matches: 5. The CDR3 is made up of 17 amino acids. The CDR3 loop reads CASSQSPGLASTDTQYF. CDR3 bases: TGTGCCAGCAGCCAATCCCCGGGACTAGCGAGCACAGATACGCAGTATTTT.

The CDR3 sequence: CASNRLADNEQFF. CDR3 sequence (DNA): TGTGCCAGCAACAGACTAGCGGACAATGAGCAGTTCTTC. V is TRBV28 and J is TRBJ2-1; 9 nucleotides line up with TRBD2. Per the germline V gene, CDR1 is MDHEN and CDR2 is SYDVKM. The V gene end was trimmed by 7 bases and the J gene end by 5 bases; junction bases not matched to a gene: 3. The CDR3 contains 13 residues.

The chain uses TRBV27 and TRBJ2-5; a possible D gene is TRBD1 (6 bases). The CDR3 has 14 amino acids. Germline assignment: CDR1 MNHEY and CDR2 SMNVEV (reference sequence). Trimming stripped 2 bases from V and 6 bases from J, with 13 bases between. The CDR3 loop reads CASSLGQGIQTQYF. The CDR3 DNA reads TGTGCCAGCAGTTTAGGGCAGGGGATACAGACCCAGTACTTC.

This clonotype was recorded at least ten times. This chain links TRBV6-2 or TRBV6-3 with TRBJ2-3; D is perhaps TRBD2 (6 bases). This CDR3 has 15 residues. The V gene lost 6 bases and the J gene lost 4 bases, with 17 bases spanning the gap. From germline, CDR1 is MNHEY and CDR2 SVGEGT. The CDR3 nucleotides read TGTGCCAGCAGCTGGACTAAGGGAGGCTCAGATACGCAGTATTTT. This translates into CASSWTKGGSDTQYF.

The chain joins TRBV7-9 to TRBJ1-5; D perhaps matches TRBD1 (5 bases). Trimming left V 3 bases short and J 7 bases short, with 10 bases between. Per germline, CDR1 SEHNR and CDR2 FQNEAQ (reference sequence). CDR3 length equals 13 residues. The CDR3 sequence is CASSFGGKQPQHF. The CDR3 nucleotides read TGTGCCAGCAGCTTTGGGGGAAAGCAGCCCCAGCATTTT.

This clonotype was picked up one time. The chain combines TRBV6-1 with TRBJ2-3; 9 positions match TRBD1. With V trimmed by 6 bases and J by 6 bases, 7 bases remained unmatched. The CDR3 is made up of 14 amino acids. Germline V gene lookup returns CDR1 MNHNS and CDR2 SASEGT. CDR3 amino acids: CASRRGTGLDTQYF. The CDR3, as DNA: TGTGCCAGCAGGAGGGGGACAGGGCTTGATACGCAGTATTTT.

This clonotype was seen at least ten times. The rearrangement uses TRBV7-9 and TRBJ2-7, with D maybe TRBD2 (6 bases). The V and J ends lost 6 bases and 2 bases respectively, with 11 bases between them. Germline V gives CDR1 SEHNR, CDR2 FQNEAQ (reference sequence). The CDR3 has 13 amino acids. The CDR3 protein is CASSPGLPYEQYF. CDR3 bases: TGTGCCAGCAGTCCGGGACTCCCCTACGAGCAGTACTTC.

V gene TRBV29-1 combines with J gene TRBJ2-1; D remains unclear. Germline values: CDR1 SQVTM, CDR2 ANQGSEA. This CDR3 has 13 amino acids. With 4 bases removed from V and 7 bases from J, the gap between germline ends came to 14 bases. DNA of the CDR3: TGCAGCGTTGTATTCGGGCTCCAAAATGAGCAGTTCTTC. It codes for CSVVFGLQNEQFF.

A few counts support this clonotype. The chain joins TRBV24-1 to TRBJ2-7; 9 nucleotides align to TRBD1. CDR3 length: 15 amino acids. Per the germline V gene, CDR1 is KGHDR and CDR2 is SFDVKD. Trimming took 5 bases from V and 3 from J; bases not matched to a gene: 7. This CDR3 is CATSAAGTGLYEQYF. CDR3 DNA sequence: TGTGCCACCAGTGCCGCCGGGACAGGGCTCTACGAGCAGTACTTC.

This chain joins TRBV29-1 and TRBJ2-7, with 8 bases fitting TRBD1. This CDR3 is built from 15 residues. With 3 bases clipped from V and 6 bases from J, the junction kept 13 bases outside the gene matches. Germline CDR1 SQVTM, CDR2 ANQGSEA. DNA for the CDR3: TGCAGCGTTGATCCCCACTCGGCAGGGGGCAGCGAGCAGTACTTC. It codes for CSVDPHSAGGSEQYF.

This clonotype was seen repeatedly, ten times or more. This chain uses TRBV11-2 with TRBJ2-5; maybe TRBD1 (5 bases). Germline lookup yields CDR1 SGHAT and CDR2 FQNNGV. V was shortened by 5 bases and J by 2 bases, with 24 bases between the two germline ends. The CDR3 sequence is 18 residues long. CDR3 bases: TGTGCCAGCAGCCGCGGACACTTGGCCCAAGTAGTTCAAGAGACCCAGTACTTC. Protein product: CASSRGHLAQVVQETQYF. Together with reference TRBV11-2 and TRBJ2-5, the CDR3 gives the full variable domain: EAGVAQSPRYKIIEKRQSVAFWCNPISGHATLYWYQQILGQGPKLLIQFQNNGVVDDSQLPKDRFSAERLKGVDSTLKIQPAKLEDSAVYLCASSRGHLAQVVQETQYFGPGTRLLVL.

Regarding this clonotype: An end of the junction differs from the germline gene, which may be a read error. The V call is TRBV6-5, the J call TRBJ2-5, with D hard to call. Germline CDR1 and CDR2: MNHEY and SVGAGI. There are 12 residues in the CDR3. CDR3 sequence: CASSHSTVTQYF. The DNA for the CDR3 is TGTGCCAGCAGTCACTCGACGGTGACCCAGTACTTC.

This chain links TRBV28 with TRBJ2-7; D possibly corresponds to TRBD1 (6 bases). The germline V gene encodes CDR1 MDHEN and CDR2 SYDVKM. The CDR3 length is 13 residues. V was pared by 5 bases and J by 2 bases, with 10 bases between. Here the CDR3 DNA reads TGTGCCAGCAGTGGACAGCTACCCTACGAGCAGTACTTC. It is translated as CASSGQLPYEQYF. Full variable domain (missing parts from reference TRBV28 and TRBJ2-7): DVKVTQSSRYLVKRTGEKVFLECVQDMDHENMFWYRQDPGLGLRLIYFSYDVKMKEKGDIPEGYSVSREKKERFSLILESASTNQTSMYLCASSGQLPYEQYFGPGTRLTVT.

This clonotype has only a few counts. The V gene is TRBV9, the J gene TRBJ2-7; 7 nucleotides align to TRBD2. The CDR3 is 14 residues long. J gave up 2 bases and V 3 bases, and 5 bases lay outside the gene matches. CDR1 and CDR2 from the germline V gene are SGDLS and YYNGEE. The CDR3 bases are TGTGCCAGCAGCGAGGGGACTACCACCTACGAGCAGTACTTC. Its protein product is CASSEGTTTYEQYF.

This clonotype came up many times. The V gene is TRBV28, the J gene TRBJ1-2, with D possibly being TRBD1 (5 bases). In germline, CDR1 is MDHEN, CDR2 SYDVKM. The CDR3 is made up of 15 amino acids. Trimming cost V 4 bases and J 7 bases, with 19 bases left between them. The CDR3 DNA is TGTGCCAGCAGTTCCCCACAGGAATCCATGGCTGGCTACACCTTC. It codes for CASSSPQESMAGYTF.